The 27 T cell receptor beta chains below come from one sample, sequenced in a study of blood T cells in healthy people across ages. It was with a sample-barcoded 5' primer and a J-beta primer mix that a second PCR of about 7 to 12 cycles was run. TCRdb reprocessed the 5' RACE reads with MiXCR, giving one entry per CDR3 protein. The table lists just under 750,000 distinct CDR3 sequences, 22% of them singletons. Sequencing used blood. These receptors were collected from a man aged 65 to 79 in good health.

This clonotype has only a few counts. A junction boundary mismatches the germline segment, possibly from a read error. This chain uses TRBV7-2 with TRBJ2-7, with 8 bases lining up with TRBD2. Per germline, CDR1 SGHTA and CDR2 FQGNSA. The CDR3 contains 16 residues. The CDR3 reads CASSLVARGGSHEQYF. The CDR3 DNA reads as TGTGCCAGCAGCTTAGTCGCTCGGGGGGGCTCCCACGAGCAGTACTTC.

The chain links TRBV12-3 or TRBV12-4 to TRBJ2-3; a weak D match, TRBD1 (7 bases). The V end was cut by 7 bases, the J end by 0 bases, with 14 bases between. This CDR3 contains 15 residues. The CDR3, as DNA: TGTGCCAGCATCCCAGGGGGGATAAGCACAGATACGCAGTATTTT. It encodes CASIPGGISTDTQYF.

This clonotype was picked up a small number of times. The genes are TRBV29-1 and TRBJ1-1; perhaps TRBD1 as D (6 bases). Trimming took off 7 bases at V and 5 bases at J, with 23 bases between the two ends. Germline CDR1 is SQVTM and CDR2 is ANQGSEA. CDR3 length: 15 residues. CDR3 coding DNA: TGCAGCGCCATAAGGGGGGGCAGTTCCAAGACTGAAGCTTTCTTT. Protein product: CSAIRGGSSKTEAFF.

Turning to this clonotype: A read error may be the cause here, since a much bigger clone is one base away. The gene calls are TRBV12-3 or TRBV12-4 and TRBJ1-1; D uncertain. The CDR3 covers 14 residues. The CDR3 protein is CTSSLHHRDTEAFF. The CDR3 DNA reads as TGTACCAGCAGTCTCCACCATCGTGACACTGAAGCTTTCTTT.

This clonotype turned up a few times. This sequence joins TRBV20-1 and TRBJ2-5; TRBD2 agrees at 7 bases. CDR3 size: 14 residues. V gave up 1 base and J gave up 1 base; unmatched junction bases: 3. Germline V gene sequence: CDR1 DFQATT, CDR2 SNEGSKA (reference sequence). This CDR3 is CSARGASGQETQYF. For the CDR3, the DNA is TGCAGTGCTAGAGGGGCTAGCGGCCAAGAGACCCAGTACTTC.

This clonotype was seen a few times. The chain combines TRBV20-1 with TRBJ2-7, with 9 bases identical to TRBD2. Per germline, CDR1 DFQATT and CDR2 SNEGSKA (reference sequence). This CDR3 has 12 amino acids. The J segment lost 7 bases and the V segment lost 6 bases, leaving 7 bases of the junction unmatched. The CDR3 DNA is TGCAGTGCCCAGCGGGAGGTAGGAGAGCAGTACGTC. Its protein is CSAQREVGEQYV.

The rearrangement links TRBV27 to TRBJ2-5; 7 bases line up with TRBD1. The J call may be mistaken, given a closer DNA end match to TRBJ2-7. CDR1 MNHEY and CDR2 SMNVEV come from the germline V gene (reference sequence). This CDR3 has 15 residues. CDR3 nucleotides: TGTGCCAGCAGTCGGATGGTTACAGGGGCGCGCGAGCAGTACTTC. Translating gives CASSRMVTGAREQYF.

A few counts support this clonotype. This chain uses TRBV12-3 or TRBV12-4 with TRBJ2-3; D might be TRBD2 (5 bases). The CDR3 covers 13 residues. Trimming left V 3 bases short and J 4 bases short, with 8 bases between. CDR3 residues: CASSFAGPDTQYF. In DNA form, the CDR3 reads TGTGCCAGCAGTTTTGCGGGTCCAGATACGCAGTATTTT.

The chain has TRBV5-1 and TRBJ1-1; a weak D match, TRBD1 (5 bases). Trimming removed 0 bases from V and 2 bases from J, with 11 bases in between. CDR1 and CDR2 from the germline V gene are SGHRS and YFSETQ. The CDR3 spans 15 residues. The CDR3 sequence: CASSLVGDPNTEAFF. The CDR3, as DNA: TGCGCCAGCAGCTTGGTTGGGGACCCAAACACTGAAGCTTTCTTT.

DNA for the CDR3: TGTGCCAGCACCGTAGCGGGAGGGCCCTACAATGAGCAGTTCTTC. It specifies CASTVAGGPYNEQFF. The gene calls are TRBV12-3 or TRBV12-4 and TRBJ2-1; 11 bases are shared with TRBD2. The CDR3 loop spans 15 amino acids. Trimming took 7 bases from V and 2 from J; bases not matched to a gene: 4.

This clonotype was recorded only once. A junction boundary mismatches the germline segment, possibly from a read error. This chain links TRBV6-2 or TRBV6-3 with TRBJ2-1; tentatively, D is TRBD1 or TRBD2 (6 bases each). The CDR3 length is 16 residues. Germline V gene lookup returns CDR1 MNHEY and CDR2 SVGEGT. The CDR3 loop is CAGSRFTNGGANEQFF. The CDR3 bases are TGTGCCGGCAGCCGATTTACAAACGGGGGCGCCAATGAGCAGTTCTTC.

The DNA for the CDR3 is TGCAGCGCCATCGGTTCCGCGGGGGAGCTGTTTTTT. This translates into CSAIGSAGELFF. The chain employs TRBV29-1 and TRBJ2-2; the D is unclear. This CDR3 region has 12 residues. The V end was cut by 7 bases, the J end by 8 bases, with 14 bases between. The germline gives CDR1 SQVTM, CDR2 ANQGSEA.

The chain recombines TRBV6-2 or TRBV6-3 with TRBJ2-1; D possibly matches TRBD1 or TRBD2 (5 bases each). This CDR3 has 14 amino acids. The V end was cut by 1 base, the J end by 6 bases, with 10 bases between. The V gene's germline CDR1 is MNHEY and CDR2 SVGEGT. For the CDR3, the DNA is TGTGCCAGCAGTTACTGGGGGAGTAGCAATGAGCAGTTCTTC. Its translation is CASSYWGSSNEQFF.

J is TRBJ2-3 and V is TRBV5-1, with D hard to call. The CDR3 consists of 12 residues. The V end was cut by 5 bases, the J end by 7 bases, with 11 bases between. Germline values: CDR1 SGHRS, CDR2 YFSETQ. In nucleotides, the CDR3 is TGCGCCAGCAGGGAACTGGGTAATACGCAGTATTTT. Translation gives CASRELGNTQYF.

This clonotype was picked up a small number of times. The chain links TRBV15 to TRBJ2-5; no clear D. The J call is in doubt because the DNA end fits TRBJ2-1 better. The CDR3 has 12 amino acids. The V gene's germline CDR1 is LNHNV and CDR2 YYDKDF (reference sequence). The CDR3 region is CATSNLGNEQFF. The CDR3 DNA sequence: TGTGCCACCAGCAATCTTGGGAATGAGCAGTTCTTC.

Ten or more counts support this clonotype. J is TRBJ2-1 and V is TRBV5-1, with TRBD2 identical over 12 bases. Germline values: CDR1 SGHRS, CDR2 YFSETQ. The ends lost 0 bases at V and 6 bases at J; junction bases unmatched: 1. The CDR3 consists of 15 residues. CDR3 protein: CASSLALAGGNEQFF. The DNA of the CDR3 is TGCGCCAGCAGCTTGGCACTAGCGGGGGGCAATGAGCAGTTCTTC.

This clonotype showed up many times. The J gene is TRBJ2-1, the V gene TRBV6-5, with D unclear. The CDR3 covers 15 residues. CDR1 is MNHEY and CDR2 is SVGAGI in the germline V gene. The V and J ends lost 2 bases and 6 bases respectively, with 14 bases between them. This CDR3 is CASSYGSSPGNEQFF. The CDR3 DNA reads TGTGCCAGCAGTTACGGCTCGAGCCCTGGCAATGAGCAGTTCTTC.

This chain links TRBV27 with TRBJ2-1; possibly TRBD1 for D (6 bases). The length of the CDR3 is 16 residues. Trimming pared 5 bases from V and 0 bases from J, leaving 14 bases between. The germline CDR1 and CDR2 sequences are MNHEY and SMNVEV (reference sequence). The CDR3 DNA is TGTGCCAGCAGTCGCCGGACAGCTCGCTCCTACAATGAGCAGTTCTTC. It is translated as CASSRRTARSYNEQFF.

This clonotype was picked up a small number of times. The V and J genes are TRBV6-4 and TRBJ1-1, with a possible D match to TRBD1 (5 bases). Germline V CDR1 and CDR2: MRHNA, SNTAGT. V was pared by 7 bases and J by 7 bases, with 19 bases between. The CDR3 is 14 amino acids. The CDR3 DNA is TGTGCCAGCAAGGCGGGGAGCGATGGGGGTGAAGCTTTCTTT. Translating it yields CASKAGSDGGEAFF.

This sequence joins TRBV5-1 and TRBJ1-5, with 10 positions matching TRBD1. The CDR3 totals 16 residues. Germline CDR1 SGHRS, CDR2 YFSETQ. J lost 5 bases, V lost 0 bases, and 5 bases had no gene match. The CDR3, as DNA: TGCGCCAGCAGCTTGGGGTTGGGACAGGGGCATCAGCCCCAGCATTTT. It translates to CASSLGLGQGHQPQHF.

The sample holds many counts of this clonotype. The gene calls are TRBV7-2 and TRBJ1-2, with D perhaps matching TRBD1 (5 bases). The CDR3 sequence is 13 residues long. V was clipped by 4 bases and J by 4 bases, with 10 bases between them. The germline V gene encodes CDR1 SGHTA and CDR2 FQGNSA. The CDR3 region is CASSSGGVYGYTF. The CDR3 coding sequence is TGTGCCAGCAGCTCGGGAGGGGTCTATGGCTACACCTTC.

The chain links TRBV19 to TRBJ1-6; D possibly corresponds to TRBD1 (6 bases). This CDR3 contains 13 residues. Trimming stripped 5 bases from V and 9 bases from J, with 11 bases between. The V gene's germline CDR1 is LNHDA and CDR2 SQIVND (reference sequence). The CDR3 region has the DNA TGTGCCAGTAGTCAACAGGGTGGTTCACCCCTCCACTTT. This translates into CASSQQGGSPLHF.

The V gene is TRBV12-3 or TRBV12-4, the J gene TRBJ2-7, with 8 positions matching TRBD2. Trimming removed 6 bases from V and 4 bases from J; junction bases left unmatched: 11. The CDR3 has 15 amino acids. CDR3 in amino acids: CASSPQAGGLYEQYF. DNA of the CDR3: TGTGCCAGCAGCCCCCAGGCGGGGGGCTTATACGAGCAGTACTTC.

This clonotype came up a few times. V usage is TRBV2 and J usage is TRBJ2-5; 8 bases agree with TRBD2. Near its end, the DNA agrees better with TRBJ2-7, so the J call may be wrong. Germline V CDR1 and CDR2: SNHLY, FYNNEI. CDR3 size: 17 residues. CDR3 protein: CASSETHSGVPLREQYF. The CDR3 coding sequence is TGTGCCAGCAGTGAGACCCATAGCGGGGTCCCCCTACGCGAGCAGTACTTC.

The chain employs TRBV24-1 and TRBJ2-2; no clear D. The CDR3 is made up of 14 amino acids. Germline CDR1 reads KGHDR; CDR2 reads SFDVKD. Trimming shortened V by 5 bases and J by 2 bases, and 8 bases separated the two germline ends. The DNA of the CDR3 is TGTGCCACCAGTGTGGAAGGAAACACCGGGGAGCTGTTTTTT. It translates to CATSVEGNTGELFF.

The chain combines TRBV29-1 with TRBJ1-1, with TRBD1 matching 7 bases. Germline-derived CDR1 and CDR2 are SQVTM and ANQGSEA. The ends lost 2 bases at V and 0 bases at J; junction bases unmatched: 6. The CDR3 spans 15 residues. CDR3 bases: TGCAGCGTTGAAAGGGACAGCTCCATGAACACTGAAGCTTTCTTT. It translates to CSVERDSSMNTEAFF.

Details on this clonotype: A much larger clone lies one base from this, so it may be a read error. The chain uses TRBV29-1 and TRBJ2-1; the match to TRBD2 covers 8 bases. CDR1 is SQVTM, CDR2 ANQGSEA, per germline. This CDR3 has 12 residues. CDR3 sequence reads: CSVGTSGNGQFF. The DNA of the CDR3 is TGCAGCGTTGGAACTAGCGGCAATGGGCAGTTCTTC.